This TCR beta chain was recorded in a study of blood T cells in healthy people across ages. In the study overall: Template switching picked up about one barcoded beta molecule for each two T cells.

This clonotype has more than one count but fewer than ten. The donors, healthy Caucasians from Russia, were aged 6 to 90. The authors ran a second PCR of about 6 to 11 cycles using a sample-barcoded 5' primer and a J-beta primer mix. MiXCR, applied by TCRdb to the 5' RACE reads, yields one record per CDR3 protein. The table records about 650,000 distinct CDR3 sequences, approximately 52% of them present only once. This TCR came from a woman over 75 in good health. Sequencing was carried out using blood.

CDR3 protein: CASSFAGGGYNEQFF. CDR3 bases: TGCGCCAGCAGCTTTGCGGGGGGCGGTTACAATGAGCAGTTCTTC. The genes are TRBV5-1 and TRBJ2-1; 8 bases are shared with TRBD2. This CDR3 has 15 amino acids. Per the germline V gene, CDR1 is SGHRS and CDR2 is YFSETQ. Germline trimming cut 2 bases from V and 4 bases from J; bases unmatched to any gene: 5.